The sequence of this T cell receptor beta chain was determined in a study of vaccination and CD4 T cells after COVID-19 (dated by TCRdb to between 2021 and 2024). Describing the broader study: SARS-CoV-2 positivity had been established in the convalescent patients by nasal swab PCR, and mild disease was recorded in about 9 of these patients and severe disease in one. For stimulating the cultures, overlapping spike peptide pools were used, derived from SARS-CoV-2 as well as from the common cold coronaviruses HCoV-NL63, HCoV-OC43 and HCoV-229E. Two doses of either the Pfizer-BioNTech BNT162b2 vaccine (n=8) or the Moderna mRNA-1273 vaccine (n=2) were administered to participants. As controls, cultures received a CEFX viral epitope pool (the positive control), an HIV-1 Nef peptide pool (the negative control), or no peptide at all. In the convalescent cohort there were six males and four females, among whom were two Hispanic individuals, seven Caucasians, two Asians and one multiracial person. Post-COVID blood samples from convalescent patients were collected a median of roughly 100 days after diagnosis, with a range of 35 to 161 days. In roughly 11 COVID-19 convalescent patients and several infection-naive healthy vaccine recipients, the spike-specific CD4+ TCR repertoire before mRNA vaccination was compared with the repertoire after mRNA vaccination. The time from the second vaccine dose to post-vaccine blood sampling had a median of roughly 72 days and ranged from roughly 13 to 241 days. Beyond this particular receptor, the publication reports: The median count of SARS-CoV-2-reactive clonotypes went up from approximately 22 after infection to some 38 after vaccination, although the change was not significant. Only a relatively small number of convalescent patients were included in the study, and early timepoints following natural infection were not analyzed. Among the post-vaccine SARS-CoV-2-reactive clones in convalescent patients, a median approximately 90% showed up only after vaccination, which suggests vaccine-specific priming. Of the vaccine-specific clones found in convalescent patients, nearly all (304 of 307) were mono-reactive for SARS-CoV-2 spike instead of being cross-reactive with common cold coronaviruses.

Taken with the paper, the label for treatment or condition translates to: roughly 10-day PBMC culture with coronavirus spike peptide pools or control peptides (ViraFEST assay). The ViraFEST assay was used in the study, in which antigen-specific T cells were expanded with peptide pools and expanded clonotypes were subsequently identified by TCR sequencing. Positive SARS-CoV-2 PCR tests in the convalescent patients dated from March to December 2020, before Alpha, Beta and Delta variants emerged in the United States. Two million PBMCs per well were cultured in IMDM with approximately 5% human AB serum and approximately 9.1 IU/ml IL-2, plus 10 ug/ml peptide pools. On days 3 and 7, half of the culture medium was replaced with fresh IL-2-containing medium. CD4+ T cells were isolated after about nine days of culture through negative selection using the EasySep CD4+ T cell isolation kit. Ficoll-Paque Plus gradient centrifugation was used to isolate PBMCs from whole blood, and the isolated PBMCs were then either used fresh or cryopreserved at -140C. Culture conditions were generally each tested in triplicate wells.

On this clonotype: There is no known antigen for this receptor. Per-base qualities were not stored, and no clone one base away is much larger.

Receptor amplification or capture employed PCR. DNA from cultured CD4+ T cells underwent TCR sequencing with the Oncomine TCR Beta short-read assay at the Johns Hopkins FTIC core. Genomic DNA was extracted from the cultured CD4+ T cells with the QIAamp micro DNA kit. Oncomine TCR Beta libraries from cultured CD4+ T cells were pooled with unique dual indexes and sequenced on an Illumina iSeq 100. Turning to the authors' computational methods: Non-productive sequences were removed, and CDR3s not starting with C, not ending with F or W, or shorter than 7 amino acids were discarded. Antigen-specific clonotypes were identified with the MANAFEST web application by comparing peptide-stimulated wells with reference and other culture wells. For a clone to be called positive, the clone needed an FDR below 0.05, an odds ratio above 5, and a productive frequency above 0.1% in at least two of three replicate wells. A clonotype counted as cross-reactive if it showed significant expansion both in the SARS-CoV-2 spike wells and in at least one common cold coronavirus spike condition. Similarity between CDR3 sequences was evaluated in R version 3.6.1 using Levenshtein distances (stringdist) and unrooted phylogenetic trees (ape). The raw public reads went through TCRdb reprocessing: fastp at Q25, MiXCR clone calling, in-frame beta chains kept. For every CDR3 protein sequence, its rows merge into one entry that carries the most common genes and DNA. The V and J calls shown here were made by TCRdb, not taken from the authors' results. The sample table lists around 13,000 distinct CDR3 sequences, roughly four fifths of them with a count of one. Roughly 19% of the sample rests with the top ten.

The clonotype originates from a human donor who had recovered from COVID-19. Material for sequencing was CD4+ T cells from blood, cultured in vitro.

The CDR3 region reads CASSQDGGMMPQHF. The base sequence is TGCGCCAGCAGCCAAGACGGGGGAATGATGCCCCAGCATTTT. The sequence links TRBV4-1 to TRBJ1-5; TRBD1 is a weak D gene call, 5 bases matching. V and J are truncated by 0 bases and 9 bases respectively, leaving an intervening sequence of 12 bases. The CDR3 holds 14 amino acids from the cysteine to the phenylalanine. Only CDR3 DNA is held: 42 bases, read in frame from base 1. CDR1 and CDR2 are read off the germline V gene as MGHRA and YSYEKL.